Each of the 10 T cell receptor beta chains below was sequenced from the same sample in a study of cytomegalovirus exposure and HLA in healthy donors. The PCR had 60 Vbeta and 13 Jbeta primers. Assay: immunoSEQ multiplex PCR; the TCRdb copy retains only in-frame clones and omits some. The data show 130,000 or so clones, 84% seen once. Material for sequencing was PBMCs. The receptors here all came from a woman aged 18-29 years in good health and CMV-seropositive.

The chain employs TRBV9 and TRBJ2-1, with 10 bases lining up with TRBD2. CDR1 is SGDLS, CDR2 YYNGEE, per germline. Trimming took 0 bases from V and 8 from J; bases not matched to a gene: 2. This CDR3 comprises 14 residues. For the CDR3, the DNA is TGTGCCAGCAGCGTAGCTAGCGGGGGTTATGAGCAGTTCTTC. Residues: CASSVASGGYEQFF.

The chain recombines TRBV5-1 with TRBJ1-1; D call uncertain. This CDR3 has 14 amino acids. Germline V gene sequence: CDR1 SGHRS, CDR2 YFSETQ. The ends were cut back, 5 bases at V and 7 bases at J, with 18 bases in the middle. CDR3 sequence (DNA): TGCGCCAGCAGTATCACTTCAGCCACGGGTGAAGCTTTCTTT. Translating gives CASSITSATGEAFF.

This chain uses TRBV7-2 with TRBJ2-3; 11 bases align to TRBD2. The CDR3 is made up of 16 amino acids. Looked up from germline, CDR1 is SGHTA and CDR2 is FQGNSA. The J segment lost 3 bases and the V segment lost 3 bases, leaving 5 bases of the junction unmatched. This CDR3 reads CASSLIAGGPTDTQYF. The CDR3 nucleotides are TGTGCCAGCAGCTTGATAGCGGGGGGGCCGACAGATACGCAGTATTTT.

The chain has TRBV5-1 and TRBJ2-1; D might be TRBD2 (5 bases). Germline CDR1 is SGHRS and CDR2 is YFSETQ. CDR3 size: 15 residues. Trimming removed 2 bases from V and 6 bases from J, with 15 bases in between. In DNA form, the CDR3 reads TGCGCCAGCAGCTTAGAGGGAAGGGCACCCAATGAGCAGTTCTTC. Protein: CASSLEGRAPNEQFF.

The chain carries TRBV6-1 and TRBJ2-1, with 10 bases aligning to TRBD2. The CDR3 spans 15 residues. Trimming at V came to 6 bases and at J to 1 base, leaving 3 bases not matched to a gene. The germline V gene has CDR1 MNHNS and CDR2 SASEGT. The chain's CDR3 is CASRTSGFSYNEQFF. The CDR3 nucleotides read TGTGCCAGCAGGACTAGCGGGTTTTCCTACAATGAGCAGTTCTTC.

The chain combines TRBV6-4 with TRBJ2-1; weak D call: TRBD2 (7 bases). CDR3 length: 14 amino acids. With 2 bases removed from V and 6 bases from J, the gap between germline ends came to 11 bases. CDR1 is MRHNA and CDR2 is SNTAGT in the germline V gene. CDR3 sequence (DNA): TGTGCCAGCAGTGACGGGGGGGCCAGCAATGAGCAGTTCTTC. It codes for CASSDGGASNEQFF.

This clone has just a few counts. The chain combines TRBV27 with TRBJ1-4; TRBD1 matches 10 bases. The CDR3 runs 14 residues. Germline trimming cut 6 bases from V and 7 bases from J; bases unmatched to any gene: 5. CDR1 and CDR2 from the germline V gene are MNHEY and SMNVEV (reference sequence). The CDR3 sequence: CASRPTGGFEKLFF. The CDR3 DNA is TGTGCCAGCAGACCGACAGGGGGCTTTGAAAAACTGTTTTTT.

This sequence joins TRBV28 and TRBJ2-1; 7 nucleotides align to TRBD2. CDR3 length equals 12 residues. Unmatched junction bases numbered 2, after V lost 3 bases and J lost 9 bases. Germline V gene data show CDR1 as MDHEN and CDR2 as SYDVKM. CDR3 sequence reads: CASSLGGAEQFF. CDR3 sequence (DNA): TGTGCCAGCAGTTTGGGAGGGGCTGAGCAGTTCTTC.

V usage is TRBV9 and J usage is TRBJ2-7; 9 nucleotides line up with TRBD1. CDR1 and CDR2 (germline): SGDLS, YYNGEE. The CDR3 covers 15 residues. V shed 3 bases and J 3 bases; nucleotides not matched to a gene: 7. CDR3 DNA sequence: TGTGCCAGCAGCGGCCGGGACAGGGTTAACTACGAGCAGTACTTC. It encodes CASSGRDRVNYEQYF.

The chain couples TRBV6-5 to TRBJ2-5; 8 positions match TRBD2. The length of the CDR3 is 13 residues. The germline V gene encodes CDR1 MNHEY and CDR2 SVGAGI. The CDR3 DNA reads as TGTGCTACGAAGCGGGGGCCCCAAGAGACCCAGTACTTC. This encodes CATKRGPQETQYF.